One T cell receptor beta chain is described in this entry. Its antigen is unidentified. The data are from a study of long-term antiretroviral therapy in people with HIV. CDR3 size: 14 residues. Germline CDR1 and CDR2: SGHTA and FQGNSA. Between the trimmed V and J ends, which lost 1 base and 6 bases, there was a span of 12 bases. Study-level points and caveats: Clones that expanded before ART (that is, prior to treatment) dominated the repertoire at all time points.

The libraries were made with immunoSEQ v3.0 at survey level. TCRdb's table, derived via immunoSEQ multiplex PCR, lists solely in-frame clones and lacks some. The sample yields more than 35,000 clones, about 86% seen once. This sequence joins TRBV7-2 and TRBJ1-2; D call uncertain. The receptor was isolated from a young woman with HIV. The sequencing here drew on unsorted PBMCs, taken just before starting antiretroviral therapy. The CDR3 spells CASSLVTAFNGYTF. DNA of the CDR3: TGTGCCAGCAGCTTAGTCACAGCCTTTAATGGCTACACCTTC.